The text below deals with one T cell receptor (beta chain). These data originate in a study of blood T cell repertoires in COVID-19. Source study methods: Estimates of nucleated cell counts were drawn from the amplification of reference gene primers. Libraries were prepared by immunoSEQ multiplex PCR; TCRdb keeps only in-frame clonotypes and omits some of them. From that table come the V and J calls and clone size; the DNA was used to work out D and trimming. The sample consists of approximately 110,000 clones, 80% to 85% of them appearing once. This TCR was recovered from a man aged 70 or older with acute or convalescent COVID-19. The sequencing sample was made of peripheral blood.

CDR3: CASSQDPLGEGSPLHF. In DNA, the CDR3 is TGTGCCAGCAGCCAAGATCCCTTGGGGGAGGGTTCACCCCTCCACTTT. The chain links TRBV4-2 to TRBJ1-6; D is possibly TRBD1 (5 bases). The V gene's germline CDR1 is LGHNA and CDR2 YNFKEQ. CDR3 length: 16 amino acids. V was pared by 0 bases and J by 9 bases, with 15 bases between.